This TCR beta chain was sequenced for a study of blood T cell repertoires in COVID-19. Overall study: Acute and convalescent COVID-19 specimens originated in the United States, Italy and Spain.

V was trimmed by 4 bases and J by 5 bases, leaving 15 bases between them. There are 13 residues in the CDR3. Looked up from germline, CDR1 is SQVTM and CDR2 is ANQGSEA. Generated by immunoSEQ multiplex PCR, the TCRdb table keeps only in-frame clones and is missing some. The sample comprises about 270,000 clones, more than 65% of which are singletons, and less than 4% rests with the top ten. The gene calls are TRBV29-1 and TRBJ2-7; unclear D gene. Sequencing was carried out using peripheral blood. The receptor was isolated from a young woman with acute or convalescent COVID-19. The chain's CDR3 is CSVGVGTTDEQYF. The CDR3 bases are TGCAGCGTTGGCGTTGGCACCACAGACGAGCAGTACTTC.